The 9 T cell receptor beta chains below all came from one sample that was sequenced in a study of early T cells in non-severe SARS-CoV-2 infection. TCRdb redid the calling of the 5' RACE reads with MiXCR, one entry per CDR3 protein. The repertoire has 70,000 to 90,000 distinct CDR3 sequences, approximately 10% of them found once; the top ten carry over 3.5%. Sequencing was performed on whole blood. The receptor source for this set is an adult who was a healthcare worker with PCR-confirmed SARS-CoV-2 infection or an uninfected control (not recorded which).

This clonotype came up many times. The chain recombines TRBV12-3 or TRBV12-4 with TRBJ2-5, with a tentative D call TRBD2 (5 bases). Trimming stripped 2 bases from V and 1 base from J, with 11 bases between. This CDR3 has 15 residues. Here the CDR3 reads CASSLFSGSQETQYF. The DNA for the CDR3 is TGTGCCAGCAGTTTATTCTCGGGGTCCCAAGAGACCCAGTACTTC.

The chain has TRBV9 and TRBJ1-3, with a tentative D call TRBD1 (5 bases). The CDR3 is 16 amino acids. Germline CDR1 reads SGDLS; CDR2 reads YYNGEE. With 0 bases removed from V and 3 bases from J, the gap between germline ends came to 13 bases. The CDR3 region has the DNA TGTGCCAGCAGCGTAGGATGGGGCGCGGGTGGAAACACCATATATTTT. This codes for CASSVGWGAGGNTIYF.

The rearrangement joins TRBV20-1 to TRBJ2-7; the D gene is possibly TRBD1 (6 bases). CDR3 length equals 14 residues. Germline lookup yields CDR1 DFQATT and CDR2 SNEGSKA (reference sequence). V lost 2 bases, J lost 5 bases, and 16 bases lay in between. This chain's CDR3 is CSARSPDRLHEQYF. The DNA for the CDR3 is TGCAGTGCTAGATCCCCGGACAGACTCCACGAGCAGTACTTC.

V gene TRBV19 combines with J gene TRBJ1-5, with TRBD1 matching 7 bases. The junction had 14 bases not matched to a gene; V was cut back by 5 bases and J by 4 bases. This CDR3 is 17 amino acids long. Germline CDR1 and CDR2: LNHDA and SQIVND (reference sequence). Written as DNA, the CDR3 is TGTGCCAGTAGTTTCAGGCGACAGGGAGGCGGAAATCAGCCCCAGCATTTT. It specifies CASSFRRQGGGNQPQHF.

This clonotype was counted ten times or more. The rearrangement joins TRBV6-6 to TRBJ2-3; 7 bases line up with TRBD1. The CDR3 is 12 residues long. CDR1 is MNHNY and CDR2 is SVGAGI in the germline V gene (reference sequence). Trimming at V came to 4 bases and at J to 5 bases, leaving 0 bases not matched to a gene. The CDR3 region has the DNA TGTGCCAGCAGTTCAGGGGGAGATACGCAGTATTTT. Its translation: CASSSGGDTQYF.

This clonotype was seen many times. This sequence joins TRBV11-2 and TRBJ1-1, with 7 nucleotides matching TRBD1. Unmatched junction bases numbered 3, after V lost 2 bases and J lost 3 bases. This CDR3 spans 14 amino acids. From germline, CDR1 is SGHAT and CDR2 FQNNGV. The CDR3 DNA sequence: TGTGCCAGCAGCTTAACAGGGGCGGACACTGAAGCTTTCTTT. Amino acid sequence: CASSLTGADTEAFF.

As concerns this clonotype: This may come from a read error, since a much larger clone is one base off. In DNA form, the CDR3 reads TGTGCCAACACTAAAACAGGGGGCGAACAGCCCCAGCATTTT. This gives the protein CANTKTGGEQPQHF. The chain carries TRBV12-3 or TRBV12-4 and TRBJ1-5; TRBD1 aligns across 9 bases. With V trimmed by 10 bases and J by 7 bases, 11 bases remained unmatched. The CDR3 covers 14 residues.

V is TRBV27 and J is TRBJ2-7; D is possibly TRBD1 or TRBD2 (5 bases each). V was cut by 0 bases and J by 0 bases, with 12 bases left in between. Germline values: CDR1 MNHEY, CDR2 SMNVEV (reference sequence). CDR3 size: 16 residues. The CDR3 spells CASSLSSGPSSYEQYF. In DNA, the CDR3 is TGTGCCAGCAGTTTATCGTCGGGGCCGAGCTCCTACGAGCAGTACTTC.

This clonotype was seen at least ten times. V is TRBV7-2 and J is TRBJ2-7, with 7 bases aligning to TRBD1. Trimming at V came to 4 bases and at J to 2 bases, leaving 17 bases not matched to a gene. This CDR3 spans 18 amino acids. Germline CDR1 reads SGHTA; CDR2 reads FQGNSA. The CDR3 reads CASSSSPPGDSETYEQYF. Written as DNA, the CDR3 is TGTGCCAGCAGCTCGTCCCCTCCCGGGGACAGCGAGACCTACGAGCAGTACTTC.